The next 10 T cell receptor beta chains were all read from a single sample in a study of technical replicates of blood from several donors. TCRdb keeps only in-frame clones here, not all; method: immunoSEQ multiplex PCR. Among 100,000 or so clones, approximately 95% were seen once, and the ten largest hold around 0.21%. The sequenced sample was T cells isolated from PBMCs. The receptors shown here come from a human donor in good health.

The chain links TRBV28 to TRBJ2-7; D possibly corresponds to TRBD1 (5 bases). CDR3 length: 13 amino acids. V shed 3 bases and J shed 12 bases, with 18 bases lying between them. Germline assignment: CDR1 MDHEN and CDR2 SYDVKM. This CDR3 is CASSFVRDLGLYF. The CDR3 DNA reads TGTGCCAGCAGTTTTGTCAGGGATCTGGGGCTGTACTTC. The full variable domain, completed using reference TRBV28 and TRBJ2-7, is DVKVTQSSRYLVKRTGEKVFLECVQDMDHENMFWYRQDPGLGLRLIYFSYDVKMKEKGDIPEGYSVSREKKERFSLILESASTNQTSMYLCASSFVRDLGLYFGPGTRLTVT.

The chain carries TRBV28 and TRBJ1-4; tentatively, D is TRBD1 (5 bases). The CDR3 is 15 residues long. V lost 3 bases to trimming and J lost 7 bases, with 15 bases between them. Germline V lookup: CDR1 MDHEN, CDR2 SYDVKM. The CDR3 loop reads CASSLSWGLSEKLFF. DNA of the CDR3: TGTGCCAGCAGTTTGAGCTGGGGACTTTCTGAAAAACTGTTTTTT. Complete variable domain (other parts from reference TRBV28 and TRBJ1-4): DVKVTQSSRYLVKRTGEKVFLECVQDMDHENMFWYRQDPGLGLRLIYFSYDVKMKEKGDIPEGYSVSREKKERFSLILESASTNQTSMYLCASSLSWGLSEKLFFGSGTQLSVL.

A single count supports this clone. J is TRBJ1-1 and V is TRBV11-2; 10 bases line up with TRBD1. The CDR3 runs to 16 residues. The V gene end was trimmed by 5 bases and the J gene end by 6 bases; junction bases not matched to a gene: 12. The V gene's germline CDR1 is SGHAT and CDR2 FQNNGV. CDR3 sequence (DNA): TGTGCCAGCAGCAGAACTAGGGACAGGGGAGGCCCTGAAGCTTTCTTT. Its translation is CASSRTRDRGGPEAFF.

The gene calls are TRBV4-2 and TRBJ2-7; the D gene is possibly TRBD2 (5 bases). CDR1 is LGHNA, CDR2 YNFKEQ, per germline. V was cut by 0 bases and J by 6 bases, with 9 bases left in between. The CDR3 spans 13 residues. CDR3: CASSQDRRSEQYF. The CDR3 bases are TGTGCCAGCAGCCAAGACAGGAGGTCCGAGCAGTACTTC.

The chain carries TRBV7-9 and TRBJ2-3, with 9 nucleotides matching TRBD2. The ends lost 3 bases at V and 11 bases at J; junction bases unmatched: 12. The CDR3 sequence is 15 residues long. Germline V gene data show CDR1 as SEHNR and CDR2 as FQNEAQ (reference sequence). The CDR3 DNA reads TGTGCCAGCAGCTTTCAGTCTAGCGGGGCCGTTCAGCAGTATTTT. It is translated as CASSFQSSGAVQQYF.

As DNA, the CDR3 is TGTGCCAGCAGCTTAGGTACGGTTACCTACGAGCAGTACTTC. It specifies CASSLGTVTYEQYF. This rearrangement joins TRBV11-2 to TRBJ2-7; no clear D. CDR1 SGHAT and CDR2 FQNNGV come from the germline V gene. V was trimmed by 1 base and J by 2 bases, leaving 9 bases between them. The CDR3 is 14 amino acids.

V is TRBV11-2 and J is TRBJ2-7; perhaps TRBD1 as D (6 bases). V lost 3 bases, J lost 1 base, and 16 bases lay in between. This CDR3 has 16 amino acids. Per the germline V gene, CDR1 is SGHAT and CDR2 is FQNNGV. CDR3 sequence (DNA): TGTGCCAGCAGCTTCCCTCAACAGGGTAGGTCCTACGAGCAGTACTTC. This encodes CASSFPQQGRSYEQYF.

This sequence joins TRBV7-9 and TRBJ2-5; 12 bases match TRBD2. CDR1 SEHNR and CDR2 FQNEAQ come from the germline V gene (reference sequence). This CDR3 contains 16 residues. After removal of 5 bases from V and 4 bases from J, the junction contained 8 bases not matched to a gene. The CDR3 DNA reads TGTGCCAGCAGCGCGACTAGCGGGGGCCCCGGAGAGACCCAGTACTTC. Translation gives CASSATSGGPGETQYF. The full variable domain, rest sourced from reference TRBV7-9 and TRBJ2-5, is DTGVSQNPRHKITKRGQNVTFRCDPISEHNRLYWYRQTLGQGPEFLTYFQNEAQLEKSRLLSDRFSAERPKGSFSTLEIQRTEQGDSAMYLCASSATSGGPGETQYFGPGTRLLVL.

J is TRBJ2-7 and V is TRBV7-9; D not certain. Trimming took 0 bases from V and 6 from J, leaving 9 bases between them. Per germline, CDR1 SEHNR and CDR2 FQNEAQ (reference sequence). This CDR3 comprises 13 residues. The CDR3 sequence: CASSLAALGEQYF. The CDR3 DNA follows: TGTGCCAGCAGCTTAGCTGCGCTCGGCGAGCAGTACTTC.

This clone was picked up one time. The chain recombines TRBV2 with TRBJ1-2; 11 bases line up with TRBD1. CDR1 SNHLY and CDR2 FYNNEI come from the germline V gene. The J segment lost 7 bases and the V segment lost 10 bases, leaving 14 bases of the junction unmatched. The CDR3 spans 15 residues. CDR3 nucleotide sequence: TGTGCCAACACTGAAACCGGGACAGGGGGTCGTGGCTACACCTTC. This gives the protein CANTETGTGGRGYTF. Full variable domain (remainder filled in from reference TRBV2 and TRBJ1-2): EPEVTQTPSHQVTQMGQEVILRCVPISNHLYFYWYRQILGQKVEFLVSFYNNEISEKSEIFDDQFSVERPDGSNFTLKIRSTKLEDSAMYFCANTETGTGGRGYTFGSGTRLTVV.